Reported below is one T cell receptor beta chain. These data are taken from a study of T cell responses to AZD1222 COVID-19 vaccine. CDR1 is MNHNY, CDR2 SVGAGI, per germline (reference sequence). V lost 3 bases, J lost 4 bases, and 5 bases stayed unmatched. The CDR3 is made up of 15 amino acids. Method: immunoSEQ multiplex PCR; TCRdb's copy keeps in-frame clones and lacks some. The table includes more than 150,000 clones, roughly 93% detected once. Sequences were derived from peripheral blood, sampled on day 0 of AZD1222 vaccination. The chain is built from TRBV6-6 and TRBJ2-1; 8 positions match TRBD2. This TCR was sampled from an adult in good health. The CDR3 sequence: CASSYGTSKYNEQFF. CDR3 sequence (DNA): TGTGCCAGCAGTTATGGGACTAGTAAATACAATGAGCAGTTCTTC.